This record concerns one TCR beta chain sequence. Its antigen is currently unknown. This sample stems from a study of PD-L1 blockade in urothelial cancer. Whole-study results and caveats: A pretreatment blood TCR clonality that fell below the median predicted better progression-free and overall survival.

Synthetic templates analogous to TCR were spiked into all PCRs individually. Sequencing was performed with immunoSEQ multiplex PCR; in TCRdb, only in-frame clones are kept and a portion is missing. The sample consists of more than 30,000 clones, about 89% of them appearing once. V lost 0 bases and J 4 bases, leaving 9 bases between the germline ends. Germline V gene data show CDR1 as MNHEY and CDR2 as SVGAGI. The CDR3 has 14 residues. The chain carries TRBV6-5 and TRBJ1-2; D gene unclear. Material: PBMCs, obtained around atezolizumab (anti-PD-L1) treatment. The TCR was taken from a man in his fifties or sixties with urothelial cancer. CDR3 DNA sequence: TGTGCCAGCAGTTACTCGGCTCTCCCCTATGGCTACACCTTC. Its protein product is CASSYSALPYGYTF.